This record concerns one T cell receptor (beta chain) sequence. The antigen this receptor binds is unknown. Base qualities are not provided; no much larger clone lies one nucleotide away. The record originates from a study of Tregs in tolerant kidney transplant recipients (dated 2019 in TCRdb). For the wider study: The transplants used related donors with nonmyeloablative bone marrow transplantation, and mixed chimerism in the human trials was transient. The study applied TCRbeta sequencing to find donor-specific regulatory T cells before combined kidney and bone marrow transplantation and then followed those same cells after transplant.

Broad study findings and their caveats: Biological reproducibility was not directly assessed, although technical replication error appeared to be minimal. For some patients the PCR primers changed over time, which made it impossible to compare the samples from those patients at the nucleotide level. The most biologically relevant and donor-specific TCRbeta repertoire appeared to be identified by expanding Tregs with activated donor B cells. Donor-specific Treg expansion was found to exceed global Treg expansion in tolerant patients, suggesting antigen-driven rather than nonspecific expansion. The study was limited by small patient numbers, and the findings need validation in larger populations and under other immunosuppression protocols.

For TCRbeta CDR3 sequencing, genomic DNA from the sorted cells was extracted using the QIAGEN DNeasy Blood and Tissue Kit. High-throughput TCRbeta CDR3 sequencing, including PCR amplification with bias correction and internal controls, was performed commercially through immunoSEQ. Per the source publication's procedure: Unique productive TCRbeta sequences were defined by CDR3 nucleotide sequence where primers matched, and otherwise by CDR3 amino acid sequence together with Vbeta and Jbeta genes. Sorting error was corrected by removing sequences shared between sorted populations at a frequency ratio of 2:1 or less, and the remaining shared sequences were assigned to the higher population. Sequences were defined as donor-reactive when expanded at least 5-fold in CFSE-low cells versus unstimulated cells and present at a frequency of at least 0.01% in CFSE-low cells. Jensen-Shannon divergence calculated on the top 100 TCRbeta sequences ranked by frequency was used to measure repertoire divergence. When a sample had multiple sequencing runs, each run was corrected for sorting error separately and the runs were then pooled. TCRdb re-hosts the immuneACCESS table, in-frame sequences only. Its copies lack some clones; in the studies checked, an unresolved V gene accounts for under half of them, and the cause for the rest is not known. V and J calls and clone size are those listed in that table; D and trimming were worked out from the DNA. Across this sample there are 95,000 to 120,000 clones, with 90% seen only once. The ten largest clones capture 0.3% to 0.4% of the sample.

The time point label, as the study defines it: blood sample drawn before combined kidney and bone marrow transplant. Thawed PBMCs were FACS-sorted into unstimulated Tregs (CD4+CD25+CD127-), CD4+ non-Tregs (CD4+CD25-), CD4 cells and CD8 cells. The patients were a few recipients of combined kidney and bone marrow transplants from the ITN036ST trial, and samples were available only from these trial subjects. Healthy control blood was processed to PBMCs by Ficoll density gradient and cryopreserved, and patient PBMCs were collected before and after transplant. There are 15 amino acids in the CDR3, from cysteine to phenylalanine inclusive. Here the CDR3 DNA is all that survives: 45 bases in frame from base 1. The junction shows trimming of 4 bases on V and 6 bases on J, and the gene matches do not reach 5 bases of it.

Recombination linked TRBV5-3 to TRBJ2-2; a stretch of 11 junction bases matches TRBD2. TRBV5-3 is identified as an open reading frame with a role that is uncertain. The specimen comprised CD4+ T cells from blood, sampled before the transplant. The clonotype was recovered from a human donor who received a combined kidney and bone marrow transplant. In nucleotides, the sequence is TGTGCCAGAAGCAGAGATAGCGGGGGGGCCGGGGAGCTGTTTTTT. Translated, this gives CARSRDSGGAGELFF.